The entry below describes one TCR beta chain. Its target is unknown. From the RT-PCR reads, TCRdb called clonotypes with MiXCR, one entry per CDR3 protein. The table includes roughly 500,000 distinct CDR3 sequences, 16% detected once. These data belong to a study of response to subunit inactivated influenza vaccine. The ends were cut back, 3 bases at V and 0 bases at J, with 14 bases in the middle. From germline, CDR1 is DFQATT and CDR2 SNEGSKA (reference sequence). This CDR3 is built from 15 residues. General study points: Each seasonal influenza vaccination, the authors suggested, recruits few new T cells.

This sample comprised CD4+ T cells sorted from PBMCs, obtained less than 30 months after vaccination. This chain uses TRBV20-1 with TRBJ1-1, with TRBD1 as a possible D gene (5 bases). This clonotype was sampled from a man aged 50 to 69 who received an inactivated influenza vaccine. CDR3 sequence (DNA): TGCAGTGCTAGGGAAAACAGGAAATTGAACACTGAAGCTTTCTTT. Protein: CSARENRKLNTEAFF.